This is a list of T cell receptor beta chains from one sample in a study of CD8 T cells in Susac syndrome. From the immunoSEQ multiplex PCR reads, TCRdb called clonotypes with MiXCR, one entry per CDR3 protein. The sample has roughly 200,000 distinct CDR3 sequences; 90% to 97% are singletons. The sequencing input was CD4+ T cells from PBMCs. These TCRs come from a human donor with multiple sclerosis. Both conserved end residues are part of each CDR3. Fields, in order: D gene, clone size, V gene, J gene, CDR3 DNA, CDR3 protein. A D gene is named only where the DNA matches it firmly. Where a row states a size, it is once, few, many or the class of an expanded clone; other rows omit it.

d_call: NA
clone_size: NA
v_call: TRBV20-1
j_call: TRBJ1-2
cdr3_nt: TGCAGTGCTAGAGGAATAGCGACAGCCTACTATGGCTACACCTTC
cdr3_aa: CSARGIATAYYGYTF

d_call: TRBD2
clone_size: NA
v_call: TRBV20-1
j_call: TRBJ2-3
cdr3_nt: TGCAGTGCCAGACTAGCCGGGGGGGGAGTAGATACGCAGTATTTT
cdr3_aa: CSARLAGGGVDTQYF

d_call: NA
clone_size: NA
v_call: TRBV6-5
j_call: TRBJ2-6
cdr3_nt: TGTGCCAGCAGTTATGGGCCCTCTGGGGCCAACGTCCTGACTTTC
cdr3_aa: CASSYGPSGANVLTF

d_call: TRBD1
clone_size: NA
v_call: TRBV7-2
j_call: TRBJ1-2
cdr3_nt: TGTGCCAGCAGCCCAAGGGGACAGGGACTTTATGGCTACACCTTC
cdr3_aa: CASSPRGQGLYGYTF

d_call: TRBD2
clone_size: NA
v_call: TRBV3-1
j_call: TRBJ2-7
cdr3_nt: TGTGCCAGCAGCCGCAGCACTAGCGGCCTAACCTACGAGCAGTACTTC
cdr3_aa: CASSRSTSGLTYEQYF

d_call: NA
clone_size: NA
v_call: TRBV30
j_call: TRBJ1-6
cdr3_nt: TGTGCCTGGAGTGTACAACTCAGCGGCTCCTCACCCCTCCACTTT
cdr3_aa: CAWSVQLSGSSPLHF

d_call: TRBD1
clone_size: NA
v_call: TRBV6-1
j_call: TRBJ2-7
cdr3_nt: TGTGCCAGCAGCCACCCGCCGGGACAGGGCATTTCCTACGAGCAGTACTTC
cdr3_aa: CASSHPPGQGISYEQYF

d_call: TRBD1
clone_size: NA
v_call: TRBV9
j_call: TRBJ1-1
cdr3_nt: TGTGCCAGCACCAGGGGGTGGAACACTGAAGCTTTCTTT
cdr3_aa: CASTRGWNTEAFF

d_call: NA
clone_size: NA
v_call: TRBV12-3/TRBV12-4
j_call: TRBJ1-6
cdr3_nt: TGTGCCAGCCGATCCCTCGGCGCCTCTGCAGTTAATTCACCCCTCCACTTT
cdr3_aa: CASRSLGASAVNSPLHF

d_call: NA
clone_size: NA
v_call: TRBV9
j_call: TRBJ1-1
cdr3_nt: TGTGCCAGCAGCGTAGAAGTAGGGGAGACTGAAGCTTTCTTT
cdr3_aa: CASSVEVGETEAFF

d_call: NA
clone_size: once
v_call: TRBV10-3
j_call: TRBJ1-1
cdr3_nt: TGTGCCATCAGTGACGGGGGCGTCGGGTACACTGAAGCTTTCTTT
cdr3_aa: CAISDGGVGYTEAFF

d_call: TRBD1
clone_size: NA
v_call: TRBV7-3
j_call: TRBJ1-1
cdr3_nt: TGTGCCAGCAGCCACTCGACAGGGAAAGCTTTCTTT
cdr3_aa: CASSHSTGKAFF

d_call: NA
clone_size: NA
v_call: TRBV20-1
j_call: TRBJ2-7
cdr3_nt: TGCAGTGCTAGGTCGCAGAGCTCCTACGAGCAGTACTTC
cdr3_aa: CSARSQSSYEQYF

d_call: NA
clone_size: NA
v_call: TRBV5-1
j_call: TRBJ1-1
cdr3_nt: TGCGCCAGCAGCCCGGAAGTAAAGAACACTGAAGCTTTCTTT
cdr3_aa: CASSPEVKNTEAFF

d_call: NA
clone_size: few
v_call: TRBV20-1
j_call: TRBJ2-3
cdr3_nt: TGCAGTGCTAGAGAGGAAACGCAGTATTTT
cdr3_aa: CSAREETQYF

d_call: NA
clone_size: NA
v_call: TRBV27
j_call: TRBJ2-5
cdr3_nt: TGTGCCAGCAGTTCTCGGATAGGAGAGACCCAGTACTTC
cdr3_aa: CASSSRIGETQYF

d_call: TRBD1
clone_size: NA
v_call: TRBV5-1
j_call: TRBJ1-2
cdr3_nt: TGCGCCAGCAGCCTTGGACAGGGGGCGTATGATGGCTACACCTTC
cdr3_aa: CASSLGQGAYDGYTF

d_call: TRBD2
clone_size: NA
v_call: TRBV29-1
j_call: TRBJ2-5
cdr3_nt: TGCAGCGTTGCCCTAGCGGGACCCCAAGAGACCCAGTACTTC
cdr3_aa: CSVALAGPQETQYF

d_call: NA
clone_size: NA
v_call: TRBV18
j_call: TRBJ2-3
cdr3_nt: TGTGCCAGCTCACCACCGGGGGGCCTCGCAGATACGCAGTATTTT
cdr3_aa: CASSPPGGLADTQYF

d_call: NA
clone_size: NA
v_call: TRBV4-3
j_call: TRBJ2-7
cdr3_nt: TGCGCCAGCAGCCATGGACGGGGCTACGAGCAGTACTTC
cdr3_aa: CASSHGRGYEQYF

d_call: NA
clone_size: once
v_call: TRBV11-2
j_call: TRBJ2-2
cdr3_nt: TGTGCCAGCAGCTTAAGCAATGCGAACACCGGGGAGCTGTTTTTT
cdr3_aa: CASSLSNANTGELFF

d_call: TRBD2
clone_size: NA
v_call: TRBV5-1
j_call: TRBJ2-1
cdr3_nt: TGCGCCAGCAGCTTGGTTGGCGGGGGGATGGAGCAGTTCTTC
cdr3_aa: CASSLVGGGMEQFF

d_call: NA
clone_size: NA
v_call: TRBV7-2
j_call: TRBJ1-5
cdr3_nt: TGTGCCAGCAGCTTAGATCTAGGGGGAAGCAATCAGCCCCAGCATTTT
cdr3_aa: CASSLDLGGSNQPQHF

d_call: NA
clone_size: NA
v_call: TRBV24-1
j_call: TRBJ2-2
cdr3_nt: TGTGCCACCAGTGGTAGGGGGGCCGGGGAGCTGTTTTTT
cdr3_aa: CATSGRGAGELFF

d_call: NA
clone_size: NA
v_call: TRBV10-3
j_call: TRBJ2-1
cdr3_nt: TGTGCCATCAGTGAGTCGAATACGGGGGGCGAGCAGTTCTTC
cdr3_aa: CAISESNTGGEQFF

d_call: NA
clone_size: once
v_call: TRBV25-1
j_call: TRBJ2-7
cdr3_nt: TGTGCCAGCAGTGAATTCCCTGGCTCCTACGAGCAGTACTTC
cdr3_aa: CASSEFPGSYEQYF

d_call: NA
clone_size: NA
v_call: TRBV7-2
j_call: TRBJ1-6
cdr3_nt: TGTGCCAGCAGCCTCCCCGGGGTTGTGCCCCTCCACTTT
cdr3_aa: CASSLPGVVPLHF

d_call: NA
clone_size: NA
v_call: TRBV12-3/TRBV12-4
j_call: TRBJ1-3
cdr3_nt: TGTGCCAGCAGTTTAGTCAGCCAGACAAACACCATATATTTT
cdr3_aa: CASSLVSQTNTIYF

d_call: NA
clone_size: NA
v_call: TRBV12-3/TRBV12-4
j_call: TRBJ2-5
cdr3_nt: TGTGCCAGCAGTATTACCACGAAAGAGACCCAGTACTTC
cdr3_aa: CASSITTKETQYF

d_call: NA
clone_size: NA
v_call: TRBV7-8
j_call: TRBJ1-2
cdr3_nt: TGTGCCAGCAGCTTAAGCGAGGGGGGCCGGGAAGGCTACACCTTC
cdr3_aa: CASSLSEGGREGYTF

d_call: NA
clone_size: NA
v_call: TRBV3-1
j_call: TRBJ2-2
cdr3_nt: TGTGCCAGCAGCCCACGGCAGGGGAGGGTTGTGATTCGGAACACCGGGGAGCTGTTTTTT
cdr3_aa: CASSPRQGRVVIRNTGELFF

d_call: TRBD1
clone_size: NA
v_call: TRBV20-1
j_call: TRBJ2-7
cdr3_nt: TGCAGTGCACCCTCCGGGACAGGCCGCTACGAGCAGTACTTC
cdr3_aa: CSAPSGTGRYEQYF

d_call: TRBD1
clone_size: NA
v_call: TRBV6-5
j_call: TRBJ2-3
cdr3_nt: TGTGCCAGCAGGACGGTCGGGACAGGCACAGATACGCAGTATTTT
cdr3_aa: CASRTVGTGTDTQYF

d_call: TRBD2
clone_size: NA
v_call: TRBV20-1
j_call: TRBJ2-3
cdr3_nt: TGCAGTGCGGCCGGGGGGGCGGCGACAGATACGCAGTATTTT
cdr3_aa: CSAAGGAATDTQYF

d_call: TRBD2
clone_size: once
v_call: TRBV28
j_call: TRBJ2-7
cdr3_nt: TGTGCCAGCACACCCGGGGGGTTCTACGAGCAGTACTTC
cdr3_aa: CASTPGGFYEQYF

d_call: NA
clone_size: NA
v_call: TRBV6-6
j_call: TRBJ2-1
cdr3_nt: TGTGCCAGCAGTTCTCCAGGTGTGACAATTGAGCAGTTCTTC
cdr3_aa: CASSSPGVTIEQFF

d_call: TRBD1
clone_size: NA
v_call: TRBV12-3/TRBV12-4
j_call: TRBJ1-2
cdr3_nt: TGTGCCAGCAGTTTAGGGGGACAGGGGACCTATGGCTACACCTTC
cdr3_aa: CASSLGGQGTYGYTF

d_call: NA
clone_size: NA
v_call: TRBV20-1
j_call: TRBJ2-7
cdr3_nt: TGCAGTGCTGGGCGTGGAGAGCAGTACTTC
cdr3_aa: CSAGRGEQYF

d_call: NA
clone_size: few
v_call: TRBV18
j_call: TRBJ2-3
cdr3_nt: TGTGCCAGCTCACCACCGTCTCGCACAGATACGCAGTATTTT
cdr3_aa: CASSPPSRTDTQYF

d_call: NA
clone_size: NA
v_call: TRBV12-3/TRBV12-4
j_call: TRBJ1-5
cdr3_nt: TGTGCCAGCAGTCCCTATAGCAATCAGCCCCAGCATTTT
cdr3_aa: CASSPYSNQPQHF

d_call: NA
clone_size: NA
v_call: TRBV12-3/TRBV12-4
j_call: TRBJ2-3
cdr3_nt: TGTGCCAGCAGTTTATTAGTGGGACGCACAGATACGCAGTATTTT
cdr3_aa: CASSLLVGRTDTQYF

d_call: TRBD2
clone_size: NA
v_call: TRBV20-1
j_call: TRBJ2-3
cdr3_nt: TGCAGTGCCGGGACTAGCGGGGTTACAGATACGCAGTATTTT
cdr3_aa: CSAGTSGVTDTQYF

d_call: NA
clone_size: NA
v_call: TRBV30
j_call: TRBJ2-7
cdr3_nt: TGTGCCTGGAGAAAGGAGCCGGTCTCCTACGAGCAGTACTTC
cdr3_aa: CAWRKEPVSYEQYF

d_call: NA
clone_size: NA
v_call: TRBV30
j_call: TRBJ2-1
cdr3_nt: TGTGCCTCCGCTATGATATTGCGCAATGAGCAGTTCTTC
cdr3_aa: CASAMILRNEQFF

d_call: NA
clone_size: NA
v_call: TRBV12-3/TRBV12-4
j_call: TRBJ1-2
cdr3_nt: TGTGCCAGCAGTTCTCGACAGAACTATGGCTACACCTTC
cdr3_aa: CASSSRQNYGYTF

d_call: NA
clone_size: NA
v_call: TRBV12-3/TRBV12-4
j_call: TRBJ1-6
cdr3_nt: TGTGCCAGCAGCCCTACAAGGTCACCCCTCCACTTT
cdr3_aa: CASSPTRSPLHF

d_call: TRBD2
clone_size: NA
v_call: TRBV4-2
j_call: TRBJ2-2
cdr3_nt: TGTGCCAGCAGCCAAGGAGCGAAGCGGGGGGGGTTTGTCGGGGAGCTGTTTTTT
cdr3_aa: CASSQGAKRGGFVGELFF

d_call: NA
clone_size: NA
v_call: TRBV2
j_call: TRBJ2-1
cdr3_nt: TGTGCCAGCAATTCAGGTAGCTCCTACAATGAGCAGTTCTTC
cdr3_aa: CASNSGSSYNEQFF

d_call: NA
clone_size: NA
v_call: TRBV20-1
j_call: TRBJ2-2
cdr3_nt: TGCAGTGCTGCAGGGCCCGGGGAGCTGTTTTTT
cdr3_aa: CSAAGPGELFF

d_call: TRBD2
clone_size: NA
v_call: TRBV20-1
j_call: TRBJ2-5
cdr3_nt: TGCAGTGACACCAGAGGGCGGGGGGCCCAAGAGACCCAGTACTTC
cdr3_aa: CSDTRGRGAQETQYF

d_call: TRBD1
clone_size: once
v_call: TRBV7-8
j_call: TRBJ1-2
cdr3_nt: TGTGCCAGCAGCAGGGCGTCTCTGGGACAGGGGAACTATGGCTACACCTTC
cdr3_aa: CASSRASLGQGNYGYTF

d_call: NA
clone_size: NA
v_call: TRBV5-1
j_call: TRBJ2-5
cdr3_nt: TGCGCCAGCAGCGGGGCAGAAGAGACCCAGTACTTC
cdr3_aa: CASSGAEETQYF

d_call: TRBD1
clone_size: NA
v_call: TRBV5-1
j_call: TRBJ2-7
cdr3_nt: TGCGCCAGCAGCTTTGGGACAGGGGGAGGCGAGCAGTACTTC
cdr3_aa: CASSFGTGGGEQYF

d_call: NA
clone_size: NA
v_call: TRBV27
j_call: TRBJ1-1
cdr3_nt: TGTGCCAGCAGTTTATTGGGGGTGAACACTGAAGCTTTCTTT
cdr3_aa: CASSLLGVNTEAFF